Described below is a single TCR beta chain sequence and its context. This clonotype was counted a few times. This receptor's antigen is unknown. No clone much larger than this one lies a single base away; base qualities are absent. The source of the sample is a study of type 1 regulatory T cells (TCRdb year 2021). Looking at the study overall: The study characterized an in vitro protocol that generated a Tr1-enriched, alloantigen-specific CD4 T cell product named T-allo10. T-allo10 was under clinical evaluation in patients with hematological malignancies receiving allogeneic hematopoietic stem cell transplantation.

Including cysteine and phenylalanine, the CDR3 has 16 amino acids. This entry keeps only the CDR3 DNA: 48 bases, framed from base 1. Trimming at the junction amounts to 0 bases on V and 5 bases on J, and the germline ends lie 17 bases apart. CDR1 and CDR2, per the germline V gene (reference sequence), are MNHNY and SVGAGI. What the research found in general, with its limitations: Compared with non-Tr1 cells, Tr1 cells had a narrower TCR repertoire, and the study took this difference to reflect clonal expansion driven by alloantigen.

TCRdb names Illumina MiSeq as the instrument used. The raw public data were reprocessed by TCRdb itself: fastp quality trimming at Q25, MiXCR clonotype calling, in-frame beta chains only. Here each entry gathers all rows of one CDR3 protein and keeps the most common genes and DNA. The sample records over 55,000 distinct CDR3 sequences, about 48% of which are singletons. Together, the top ten hold around 2.1% of the sample. The receptor was derived from a human donor in good health. In this chain, TRBV6-6 is recombined with TRBJ2-7, with no D gene named confidently. Sequenced: cultured non-Tr1 T cells, either the whole culture or a sorted T cell fraction (not recorded which). Interpreted using the paper, the cell subset or site label stands for: non-Tr1 population from the T-allo10 product. In nucleotide form, the sequence is TGTGCCAGCAGTTACTCGACGGAATCATTTTACCACGAGCAGTACTTC. This gives the protein CASSYSTESFYHEQYF.